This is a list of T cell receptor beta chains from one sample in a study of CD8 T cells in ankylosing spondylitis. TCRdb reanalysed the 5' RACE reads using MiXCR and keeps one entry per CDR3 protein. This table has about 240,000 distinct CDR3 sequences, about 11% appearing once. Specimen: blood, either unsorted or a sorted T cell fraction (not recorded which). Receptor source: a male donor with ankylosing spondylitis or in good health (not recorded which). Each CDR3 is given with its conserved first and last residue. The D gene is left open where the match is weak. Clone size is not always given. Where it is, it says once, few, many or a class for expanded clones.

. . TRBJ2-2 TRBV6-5 TGTGCCAGCAGTTACACCCTGAACGCCGGGGAGCTGTTTTTT CASSYTLNAGELFF
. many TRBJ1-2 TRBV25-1 TGTGCCAGCAGTGAATTGGACCTCTCTCGAGGCTACACCTTC CASSELDLSRGYTF
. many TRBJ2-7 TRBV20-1 TGCAGTGCTACGACAGGGAGGGACTACGAGCAGTACTTC CSATTGRDYEQYF
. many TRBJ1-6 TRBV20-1 TGCAGTGCCAGGACAGACGGCAATTCACCCCTCCACTTT CSARTDGNSPLHF
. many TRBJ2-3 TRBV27 TGTGCCAGCAGTTCCCAGGGGCGCACAGATACGCAGTATTTT CASSSQGRTDTQYF
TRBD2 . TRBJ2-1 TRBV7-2 TGTGCCAGCAGCCCCTCGACTAGCTGGAATGAGCAGTTCTTC CASSPSTSWNEQFF
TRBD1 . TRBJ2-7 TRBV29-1 TGCAGCGTTGGCCGACAGGGAGCAGGGCAGTACTTC CSVGRQGAGQYF
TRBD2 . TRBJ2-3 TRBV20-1 TGCAGTGCTAGAGGGCGGGGGAGCACAGATACGCAGTATTTT CSARGRGSTDTQYF
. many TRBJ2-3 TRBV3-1 TGTGCCAGCAGCCAAGGAGGGGCGGAACCCGCAGATACGCAGTATTTT CASSQGGAEPADTQYF
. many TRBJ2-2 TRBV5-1 TGCGCCAGCAGCTACGGACCAGGTTCCGGGGAGCTGTTTTTT CASSYGPGSGELFF
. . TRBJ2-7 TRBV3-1 TGTGCCAGCAGCCAAGATCACGGGTTTGGTTACGAGCAGTACTTC CASSQDHGFGYEQYF
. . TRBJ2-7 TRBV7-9 TGTGCCAGCAGTCACTCAGCGATCCCAACCTACGAGCAGTACTTC CASSHSAIPTYEQYF
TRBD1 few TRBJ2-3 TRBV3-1 TGTGCCACCACCTCTTCACGGGACAGGGTTGGTACAGATACGCAGTATTTT CATTSSRDRVGTDTQYF
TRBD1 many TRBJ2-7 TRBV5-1 TGCGCCAGTGCTCCGGGACAGGGGGCTGGCGAGCAGTACTTC CASAPGQGAGEQYF
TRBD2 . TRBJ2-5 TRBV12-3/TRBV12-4 TGTGCCAGTCGAGGCGGGAGGGAGACCCAGTACTTC CASRGGRETQYF
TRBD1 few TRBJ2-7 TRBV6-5 TGTGCCAGCAGCTACCCTGGACAGGGCACCTACGAGCAGTACTTC CASSYPGQGTYEQYF
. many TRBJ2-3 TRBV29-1 TGCAGCGTTGAGGGGGGCGTGGACCCATTACCCGAATCCACAGATACGCAGTATTTT CSVEGGVDPLPESTDTQYF
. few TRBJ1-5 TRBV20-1 TGCAGTGCCAGAGGGCGCAGCAATCAGCCCCAGCATTTT CSARGRSNQPQHF
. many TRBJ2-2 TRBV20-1 TGCAGTGCTAGGCCGGGTCCTAAGTATACCGGGGAGCTGTTTTTT CSARPGPKYTGELFF
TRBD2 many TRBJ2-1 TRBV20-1 TGCAGTGCTAGGGCAGCTAGCGGGGTTTCCTACAATGAGCAGTTCTTC CSARAASGVSYNEQFF
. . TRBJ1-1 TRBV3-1 TGTGCCAGCAGCCAGCCGGGACCGGATACTGAAGCTTTCTTT CASSQPGPDTEAFF
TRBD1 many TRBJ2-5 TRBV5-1 TGCGCCAGCAGCAAGTCGGACAGGGGCGAGACCCAGTACTTC CASSKSDRGETQYF
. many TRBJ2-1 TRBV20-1 TGCAGTGCTAGAGAGACAGACAATGAGCAGTTCTTC CSARETDNEQFF
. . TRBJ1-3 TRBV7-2 TGTGCCAGCAGCTTAGCCCTGACAGGACTCTCTGGAAACACCATATATTTT CASSLALTGLSGNTIYF
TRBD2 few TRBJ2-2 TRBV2 TGTGCCAGCGGCTCTAGCGGGGGGCAGGTGGAGCTGTTTTTT CASGSSGGQVELFF
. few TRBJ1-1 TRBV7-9 TGTGCCAGCAGCTTACAGATGGGCGGAGAAGCTTTCTTT CASSLQMGGEAFF
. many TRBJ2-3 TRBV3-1 TGTGCCAGCAGCCAGCTTCCGGGAGACGGGACAGATACGCAGTATTTT CASSQLPGDGTDTQYF
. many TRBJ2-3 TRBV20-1 TGCAGTGCTAGAGACTGGGCTAGCACAGATACGCAGTATTTT CSARDWASTDTQYF
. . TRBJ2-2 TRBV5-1 TGCGCCAGCAGCTCGGGACCGGGCGCAGGGGAGCTGTTTTTT CASSSGPGAGELFF
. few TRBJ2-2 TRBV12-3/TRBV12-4 TGTGCCAGCTTCGACTCGGACAGCCCTTCGAACACCGGGGAGCTGTTTTTT CASFDSDSPSNTGELFF
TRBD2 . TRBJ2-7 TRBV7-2 TGTGCCAGCAGCCGACTCAGCGGGGCTCCCTACGAGCAGTACTTC CASSRLSGAPYEQYF
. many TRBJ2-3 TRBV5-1 TGCGCCAGCAGCTTGGTAGCGGATAGAGCAGATACGCAGTATTTT CASSLVADRADTQYF
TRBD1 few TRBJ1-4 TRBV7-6 TGTGCCAGCAGCTTAGAAGCAGGGGGTAACGAAAAACTGTTTTTT CASSLEAGGNEKLFF
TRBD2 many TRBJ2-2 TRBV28 TGTGCCAGCAGTTTAGGGACTAGCGAAACCGGGGAGCTGTTTTTT CASSLGTSETGELFF
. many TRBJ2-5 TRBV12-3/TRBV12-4 TGTGCCAGCAGTTCCCGATCAGACGGGACCCAGTACTTC CASSSRSDGTQYF
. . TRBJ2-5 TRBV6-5 TGTGCCAGCAGTTACAGCAGAATACAAGAGACCCAGTACTTC CASSYSRIQETQYF
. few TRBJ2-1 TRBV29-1 TGCAGCACCCAGGGGAGGGAAGGAAGGAATGAGCAGTTCTTC CSTQGREGRNEQFF
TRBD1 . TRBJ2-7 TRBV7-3 TGTGCCAGCAGCTTGACAGGGATCAACGAGCAGTACTTC CASSLTGINEQYF
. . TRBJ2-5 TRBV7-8 TGTGTCAGCAGCCCCCAAGAGACCCAGTACTTC CVSSPQETQYF
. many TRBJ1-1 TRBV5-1 TGCGCCAGCAGCTTGGAGTTACAGGCGAACACTGAAGCTTTCTTT CASSLELQANTEAFF
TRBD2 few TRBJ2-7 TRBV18 TGTGCCAGCTCACCACAGAGCGGGGGCTCCTACGAGCAGTACTTC CASSPQSGGSYEQYF
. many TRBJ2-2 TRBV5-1 TGCGCCAGCAGCTCTCAGACAGGAACGAACACCGGGGAGCTGTTTTTT CASSSQTGTNTGELFF
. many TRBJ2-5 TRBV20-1 TGCAGTGCCCACGGGACTCAACAAGAGACCCAGTACTTC CSAHGTQQETQYF
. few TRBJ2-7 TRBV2 TGTGCCAGCAGTGAAGCCTACGAGCAGTACTTC CASSEAYEQYF
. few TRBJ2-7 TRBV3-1 TGTGCCAGCAGCCAAGACCCACTCTCCTACGAGCAGTACTTC CASSQDPLSYEQYF
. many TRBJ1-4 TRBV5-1 TGCGCCAGCAGCTGGGGGCAGGGGTCTGCAACTAATGAAAAACTGTTTTTT CASSWGQGSATNEKLFF
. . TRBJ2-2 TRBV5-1 TGCGCCAGCAGCGACCGACAGGACACCGGGGAGCTGTTTTTT CASSDRQDTGELFF
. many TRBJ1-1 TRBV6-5 TGTGCCAGCAGTTCCCAGACTTGGAGATCGAACACTGAAGCTTTCTTT CASSSQTWRSNTEAFF
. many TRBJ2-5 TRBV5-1 TGCGCCAGCAGCTTGGTAGGGGAAGAGACCCAGTACTTC CASSLVGEETQYF